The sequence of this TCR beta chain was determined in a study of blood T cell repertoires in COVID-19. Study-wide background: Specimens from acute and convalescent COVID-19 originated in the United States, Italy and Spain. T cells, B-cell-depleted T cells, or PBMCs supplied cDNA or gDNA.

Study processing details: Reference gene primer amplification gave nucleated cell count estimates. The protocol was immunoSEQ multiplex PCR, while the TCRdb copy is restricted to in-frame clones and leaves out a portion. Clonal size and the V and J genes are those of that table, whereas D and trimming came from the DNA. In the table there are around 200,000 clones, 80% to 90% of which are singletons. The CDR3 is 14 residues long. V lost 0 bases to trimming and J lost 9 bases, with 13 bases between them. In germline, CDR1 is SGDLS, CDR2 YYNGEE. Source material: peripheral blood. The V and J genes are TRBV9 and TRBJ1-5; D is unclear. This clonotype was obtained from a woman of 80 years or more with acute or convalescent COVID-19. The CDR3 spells CASSVEATSGPQHF. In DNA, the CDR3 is TGTGCCAGCAGCGTAGAGGCCACCTCGGGGCCCCAGCATTTT.